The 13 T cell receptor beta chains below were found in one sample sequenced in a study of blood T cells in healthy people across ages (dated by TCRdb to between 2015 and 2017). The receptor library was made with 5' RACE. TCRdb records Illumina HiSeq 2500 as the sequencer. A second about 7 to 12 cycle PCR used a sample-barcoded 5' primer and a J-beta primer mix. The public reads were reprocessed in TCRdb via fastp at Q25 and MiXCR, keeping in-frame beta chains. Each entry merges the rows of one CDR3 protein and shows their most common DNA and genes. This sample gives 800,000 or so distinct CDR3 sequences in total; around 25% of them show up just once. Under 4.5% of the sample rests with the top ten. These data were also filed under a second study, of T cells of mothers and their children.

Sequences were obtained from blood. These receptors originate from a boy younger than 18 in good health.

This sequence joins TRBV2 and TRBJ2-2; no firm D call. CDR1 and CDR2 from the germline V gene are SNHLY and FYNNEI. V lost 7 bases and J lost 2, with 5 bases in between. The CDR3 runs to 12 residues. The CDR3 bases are TGTGCCAGCACTGGTAACACCGGGGAGCTGTTTTTT. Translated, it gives CASTGNTGELFF.

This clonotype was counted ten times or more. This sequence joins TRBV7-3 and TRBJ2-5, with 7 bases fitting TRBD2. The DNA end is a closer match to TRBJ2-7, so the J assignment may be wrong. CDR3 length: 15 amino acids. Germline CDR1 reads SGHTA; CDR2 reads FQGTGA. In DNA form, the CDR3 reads TGTGCCAGCAGCTTAATGGCCAGCGGGGTGGGCGAGCAGTACTTC. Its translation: CASSLMASGVGEQYF.

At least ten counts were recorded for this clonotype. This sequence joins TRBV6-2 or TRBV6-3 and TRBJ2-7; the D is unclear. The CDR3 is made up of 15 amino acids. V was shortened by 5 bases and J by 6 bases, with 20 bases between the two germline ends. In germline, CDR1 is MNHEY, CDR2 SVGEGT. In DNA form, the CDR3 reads TGTGCCAGCAGTGCAACAGATCCTGCGTACTCCGAGCAGTACTTC. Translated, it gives CASSATDPAYSEQYF.

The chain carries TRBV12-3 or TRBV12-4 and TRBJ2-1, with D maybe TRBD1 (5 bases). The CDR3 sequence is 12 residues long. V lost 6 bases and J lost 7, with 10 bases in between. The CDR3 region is CASSLTENEQFF. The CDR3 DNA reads TGTGCCAGCAGCCTGACAGAAAATGAGCAGTTCTTC.

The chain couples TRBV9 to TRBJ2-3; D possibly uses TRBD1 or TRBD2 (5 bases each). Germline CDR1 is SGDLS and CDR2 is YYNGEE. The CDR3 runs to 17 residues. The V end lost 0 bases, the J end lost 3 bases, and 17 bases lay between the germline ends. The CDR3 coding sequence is TGTGCCAGCAGCGTAGAGAGCGGCAGGGCCATTACAGATACGCAGTATTTT. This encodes CASSVESGRAITDTQYF. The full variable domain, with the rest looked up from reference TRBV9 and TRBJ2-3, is DSGVTQTPKHLITATGQRVTLRCSPRSGDLSVYWYQQSLDQGLQFLIQYYNGEERAKGNILERFSAQQFPDLHSELNLSSLELGDSALYFCASSVESGRAITDTQYFGPGTRLTVL.

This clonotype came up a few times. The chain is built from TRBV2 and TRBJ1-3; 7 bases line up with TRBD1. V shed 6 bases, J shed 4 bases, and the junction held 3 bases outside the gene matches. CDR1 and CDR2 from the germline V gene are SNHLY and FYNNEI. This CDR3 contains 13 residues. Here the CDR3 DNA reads TGTGCCAGCAGGCGGGACAGCGGAAACACCATATATTTT. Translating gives CASRRDSGNTIYF.

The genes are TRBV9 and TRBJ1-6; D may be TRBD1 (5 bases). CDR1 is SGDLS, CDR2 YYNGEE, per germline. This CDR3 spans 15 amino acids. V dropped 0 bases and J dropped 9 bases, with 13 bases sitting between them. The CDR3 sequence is CASSVAGGLVSPLHF. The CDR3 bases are TGTGCCAGCAGCGTAGCCGGGGGATTGGTTTCACCCCTCCACTTT. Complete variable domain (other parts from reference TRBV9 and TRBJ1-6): DSGVTQTPKHLITATGQRVTLRCSPRSGDLSVYWYQQSLDQGLQFLIQYYNGEERAKGNILERFSAQQFPDLHSELNLSSLELGDSALYFCASSVAGGLVSPLHFGNGTRLTVT.

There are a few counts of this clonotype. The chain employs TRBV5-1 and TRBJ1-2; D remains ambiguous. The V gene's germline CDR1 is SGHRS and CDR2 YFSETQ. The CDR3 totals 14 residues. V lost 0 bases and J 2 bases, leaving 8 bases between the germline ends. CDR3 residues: CASSLETENYGYTF. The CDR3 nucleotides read TGCGCCAGCAGCTTGGAAACGGAAAACTATGGCTACACCTTC.

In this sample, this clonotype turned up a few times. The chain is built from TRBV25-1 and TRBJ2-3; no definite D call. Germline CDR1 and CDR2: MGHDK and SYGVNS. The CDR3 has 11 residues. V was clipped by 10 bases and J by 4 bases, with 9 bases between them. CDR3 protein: CATSFADTQYF. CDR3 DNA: TGTGCCACCTCTTTTGCAGATACGCAGTATTTT.

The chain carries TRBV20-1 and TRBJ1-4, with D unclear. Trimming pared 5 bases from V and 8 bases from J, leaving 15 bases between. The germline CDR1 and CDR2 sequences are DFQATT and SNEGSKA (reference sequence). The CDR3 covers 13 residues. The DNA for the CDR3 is TGCAGTGCTCGACCCAACACGGGGGAAAAACTGTTTTTT. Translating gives CSARPNTGEKLFF.

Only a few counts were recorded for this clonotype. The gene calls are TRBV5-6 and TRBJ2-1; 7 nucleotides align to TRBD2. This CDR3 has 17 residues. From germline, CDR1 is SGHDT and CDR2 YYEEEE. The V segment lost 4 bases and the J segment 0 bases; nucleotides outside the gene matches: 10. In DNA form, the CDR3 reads TGTGCCAGCAGCCCTTGGGAGGGTGCTAGCTCCTACAATGAGCAGTTCTTC. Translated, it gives CASSPWEGASSYNEQFF.

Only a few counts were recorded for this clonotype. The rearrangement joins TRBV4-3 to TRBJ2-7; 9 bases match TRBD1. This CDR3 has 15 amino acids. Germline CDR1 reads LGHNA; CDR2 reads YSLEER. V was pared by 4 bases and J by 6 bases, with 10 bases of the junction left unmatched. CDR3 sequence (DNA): TGCGCCAGCAGCCCCCGGGACAGGGCCTTCGCCGAGCAGTACTTC. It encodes CASSPRDRAFAEQYF.

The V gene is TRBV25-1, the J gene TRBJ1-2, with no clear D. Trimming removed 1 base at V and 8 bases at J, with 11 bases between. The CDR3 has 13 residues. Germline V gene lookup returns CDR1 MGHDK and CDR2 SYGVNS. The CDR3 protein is CASSEFGSAGYTF. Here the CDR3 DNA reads TGTGCCAGCAGTGAATTCGGGTCGGCGGGCTACACCTTC.